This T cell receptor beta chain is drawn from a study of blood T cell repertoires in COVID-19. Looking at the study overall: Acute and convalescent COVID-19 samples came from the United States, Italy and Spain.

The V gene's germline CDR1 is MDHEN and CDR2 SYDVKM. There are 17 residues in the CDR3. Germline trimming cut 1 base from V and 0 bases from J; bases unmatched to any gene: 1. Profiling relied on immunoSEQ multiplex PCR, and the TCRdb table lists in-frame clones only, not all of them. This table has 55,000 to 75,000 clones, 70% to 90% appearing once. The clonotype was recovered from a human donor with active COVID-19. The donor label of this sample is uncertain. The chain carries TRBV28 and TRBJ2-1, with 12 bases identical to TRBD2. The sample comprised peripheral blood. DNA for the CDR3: TGTGCCAGCAGTTTATCGACTAGCGGGAGCTCCTACAATGAGCAGTTCTTC. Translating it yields CASSLSTSGSSYNEQFF.